Below, 28 T cell receptor beta chains from the same sample are listed, as sequenced in a study of Graves' ophthalmopathy and Graves' hyperthyroidism. RNA transcripts served as template for amplifying TCR beta CDR3 sequences. The authors performed first-round RT-PCR with HTBI primers and then a second-round multiplex PCR. A single record per CDR3 protein comes from TCRdb applying MiXCR to the multiplex PCR reads. The sample holds 900,000 to 1,200,000 distinct CDR3 sequences, 36% seen once. Sequenced material: peripheral blood or thyroid tissue (not recorded which). The source is an adult man with Graves' hyperthyroidism.

This clonotype appeared many times. V is TRBV6-6 and J is TRBJ2-7; 9 bases are a match to TRBD2. This CDR3 region has 13 residues. Trimming removed 5 bases from V and 6 bases from J; junction bases left unmatched: 5. CDR1 and CDR2 from the germline V gene are MNHNY and SVGAGI (reference sequence). CDR3 nucleotides: TGTGCCAGCAGTACTGGACTAGCGACCGAGCAGTACTTC. This translates into CASSTGLATEQYF.

The rearrangement links TRBV20-1 to TRBJ1-5, with D perhaps TRBD1 (6 bases). V shed 8 bases and J shed 7 bases, with 15 bases lying between them. Germline CDR1 is DFQATT and CDR2 is SNEGSKA (reference sequence). The CDR3 runs 12 residues. The CDR3, as DNA: TGCAGTACTCAGGGGTTTTCCCAGCCCCAGCATTTT. This encodes CSTQGFSQPQHF.

In its sample, this clonotype was seen many times. V usage is TRBV7-9 and J usage is TRBJ1-5; D is ambiguous. The CDR3 covers 13 residues. Per the germline V gene, CDR1 is SEHNR and CDR2 is FQNEAQ (reference sequence). With 6 bases removed from V and 1 base from J, the gap between germline ends came to 7 bases. CDR3 DNA sequence: TGTGCCAGCAGGGGCGGCAGCAATCAGCCCCAGCATTTT. Translation: CASRGGSNQPQHF.

The rearrangement links TRBV20-1 to TRBJ2-7; D possibly corresponds to TRBD2 (6 bases). V was cut by 5 bases and J by 1 base, with 18 bases left in between. The CDR3 is 15 amino acids. Germline CDR1 and CDR2: DFQATT and SNEGSKA (reference sequence). CDR3 sequence reads: CSALPDRDWSYEQYF. The CDR3, as DNA: TGCAGTGCTCTCCCCGACCGGGACTGGTCCTACGAGCAGTACTTC.

V gene TRBV10-1 combines with J gene TRBJ1-5; no definite D call. V was clipped by 3 bases and J by 0 bases, with 6 bases between them. Germline V gene data show CDR1 as WNHNN and CDR2 as SYGVQD (reference sequence). This CDR3 comprises 14 residues. The CDR3 is CASSDSGSNQPQHF. As DNA, the CDR3 is TGCGCCAGCAGTGACTCAGGTAGCAATCAGCCCCAGCATTTT.

This clonotype came up a few times. The chain is built from TRBV2 and TRBJ2-5; 14 bases fit TRBD2. J gave up 5 bases and V 6 bases, and 14 bases lay outside the gene matches. Germline V CDR1 and CDR2: SNHLY, FYNNEI. The CDR3 is made up of 18 amino acids. CDR3 amino acids: CASSLRGTSGSLLETQYF. In nucleotides, the CDR3 is TGTGCCAGCAGCTTACGCGGGACTAGCGGGAGTCTTTTGGAGACCCAGTACTTC. Complete variable domain (other parts from reference TRBV2 and TRBJ2-5): EPEVTQTPSHQVTQMGQEVILRCVPISNHLYFYWYRQILGQKVEFLVSFYNNEISEKSEIFDDQFSVERPDGSNFTLKIRSTKLEDSAMYFCASSLRGTSGSLLETQYFGPGTRLLVL.

This clonotype was detected once. This chain connects TRBV15 to TRBJ2-2, with D possibly TRBD2 on 7 matching bases. The V and J ends lost 5 bases and 5 bases respectively, with 9 bases between them. The germline V gene has CDR1 LNHNV and CDR2 YYDKDF (reference sequence). The CDR3 totals 13 residues. The CDR3, as DNA: TGTGCCACCAGCGGGGGGGCGACCGGGGAGCTGTTTTTT. This translates into CATSGGATGELFF.

This clonotype has ten or more counts. The V call is TRBV29-1, the J call TRBJ2-6; D not certain. V was clipped by 5 bases and J by 0 bases, with 8 bases between them. Germline V CDR1 and CDR2: SQVTM, ANQGSEA. This CDR3 has 14 amino acids. The CDR3 nucleotides are TGCAGCGTTTACTTTCGCTCTGGGGCCAACGTCCTGACTTTC. It yields the protein CSVYFRSGANVLTF.

The rearrangement links TRBV7-8 to TRBJ1-3; TRBD1 aligns across 7 bases. The J segment lost 5 bases and the V segment lost 5 bases, leaving 6 bases of the junction unmatched. The CDR3 has 14 amino acids. CDR1 is SGHVS, CDR2 FQNEAQ, per germline. CDR3 DNA sequence: TGTGCCAGCAGCCAGGGACAGAGACGAAACACCATATATTTT. Translated, it gives CASSQGQRRNTIYF.

In the case of this clonotype: An end of the junction differs from the germline gene, which may be a read error. This sequence joins TRBV24-1 and TRBJ2-2, with 7 bases that match TRBD1. The CDR3 covers 15 residues. The germline V gene encodes CDR1 KGHDR and CDR2 SFDVKD. This CDR3 reads CATRQLQGNSGELFF. As DNA, the CDR3 is TGTGCCACCAGGCAGTTACAGGGGAACTCCGGGGAGCTGTTTTTT.

This clonotype has a handful of counts. This chain links TRBV12-3 or TRBV12-4 with TRBJ1-6; TRBD1 aligns across 9 bases. The CDR3 is made up of 15 amino acids. With 5 bases clipped from V and 14 bases from J, the junction kept 13 bases outside the gene matches. CDR3 protein: CASSRTGQGLVSLHF. The CDR3 DNA reads TGTGCCAGCAGTAGAACGGGACAGGGCCTAGTTTCCCTCCACTTT.

This clonotype was recorded many times. The V gene is TRBV7-2, the J gene TRBJ1-1; D not certain. CDR1 is SGHTA, CDR2 FQGNSA, per germline. There are 15 residues in the CDR3. The ends were cut back, 1 base at V and 2 bases at J, with 11 bases in the middle. The CDR3 coding sequence is TGTGCCAGCAGCTTAGACCCGGGGTACAACACTGAAGCTTTCTTT. Its protein product is CASSLDPGYNTEAFF.

This chain joins TRBV25-1 and TRBJ1-6; 7 bases align to TRBD1. V lost 4 bases and J lost 7; bases outside the gene matches: 7. Germline CDR1 is MGHDK and CDR2 is SYGVNS. The CDR3 runs 15 residues. CDR3 DNA sequence: TGTGCCAGCAGTGGGGAGACAGGGAGCAATTCACCCCTCCACTTT. Translating it yields CASSGETGSNSPLHF.

The V gene is TRBV25-1, the J gene TRBJ1-6, with D tentatively TRBD1 (5 bases). Germline V gives CDR1 MGHDK, CDR2 SYGVNS. V was trimmed by 6 bases and J by 11 bases, leaving 17 bases between them. The CDR3 length is 14 residues. CDR3 residues: CASSPGTSGTPLHF. CDR3 sequence (DNA): TGTGCCAGCAGCCCCGGGACTAGCGGGACACCCCTCCACTTT.

This clonotype was counted at least ten times. V is TRBV15 and J is TRBJ1-3; D call uncertain. CDR3 length: 15 residues. Per the germline V gene, CDR1 is LNHNV and CDR2 is YYDKDF (reference sequence). Trimming cost V 0 bases and J 7 bases, with 13 bases left between them. CDR3 residues: CATSREPPRGNTIYF. The DNA for the CDR3 is TGTGCCACCAGCAGAGAACCCCCCAGAGGGAACACCATATATTTT.

This clonotype was found many times. V usage is TRBV29-1 and J usage is TRBJ1-1; D is unclear. Trimming removed 4 bases from V and 7 bases from J, with 13 bases in between. Germline CDR1 reads SQVTM; CDR2 reads ANQGSEA. The CDR3 contains 12 residues. In DNA, the CDR3 is TGCAGCGTTGGTGAGGGAGTGGTTGAAGCTTTCTTT. The encoded protein is CSVGEGVVEAFF.

The genes are TRBV5-5 and TRBJ2-5; D is unresolved. The CDR3 is 14 residues long. Germline V CDR1 and CDR2: SGHKS, YYEKEE (reference sequence). Trimming took off 4 bases at V and 9 bases at J, with 19 bases between the two ends. The CDR3 DNA reads as TGTGCCAGCAGCCCAGGTTGGAGCAATCAGCCCCAGTACTTC. Translating gives CASSPGWSNQPQYF.

Ten or more counts support this clonotype. V and J are TRBV19 and TRBJ2-5, with D perhaps TRBD2 (6 bases). V was shortened by 3 bases and J by 2 bases, with 10 bases between the two germline ends. The CDR3 is 14 residues long. Germline values: CDR1 LNHDA, CDR2 SQIVND (reference sequence). CDR3 DNA sequence: TGTGCCAGTAGTATGTACGGGAGACAAGAGACCCAGTACTTC. This encodes CASSMYGRQETQYF.

This clonotype was detected only a few times. The chain recombines TRBV19 with TRBJ1-1; no firm D call. V lost 8 bases and J lost 5, with 15 bases in between. Germline V gives CDR1 LNHDA, CDR2 SQIVND (reference sequence). The length of the CDR3 is 13 residues. This chain's CDR3 is CASGLGRSTEAFF. CDR3 sequence (DNA): TGTGCCAGTGGTCTCGGACGAAGTACTGAAGCTTTCTTT.

This chain links TRBV15 with TRBJ1-2; 7 bases are a match to TRBD1. This CDR3 has 15 residues. Losses at the gene ends were 3 bases for V and 1 base for J; bases not matched to a gene: 5. CDR1 is LNHNV, CDR2 YYDKDF, per germline (reference sequence). In nucleotides, the CDR3 is TGTGCCACCAGCAGTGGGGACAGTAGTAACTATGGCTACACCTTC. This sequence encodes CATSSGDSSNYGYTF.

This clonotype was seen many times. The chain recombines TRBV7-2 with TRBJ1-1; 7 nucleotides agree with TRBD1. CDR3 length: 16 amino acids. Germline values: CDR1 SGHTA, CDR2 FQGNSA. Losses at the gene ends were 2 bases for V and 1 base for J; bases not matched to a gene: 7. The CDR3 bases are TGTGCCAGCAGCTTACTAGGGGGCAGACAGAACACTGAAGCTTTCTTT. Translation: CASSLLGGRQNTEAFF.

This clonotype was picked up many times. This rearrangement joins TRBV10-3 to TRBJ1-2; D remains ambiguous. Germline assignment: CDR1 ENHRY and CDR2 SYGVKD. The CDR3 is 12 amino acids. V was shortened by 8 bases and J by 2 bases, with 9 bases between the two germline ends. The CDR3 spells CAILGSNYGYTF. The CDR3, as DNA: TGTGCCATCTTGGGCAGCAACTATGGCTACACCTTC.

This clonotype was detected a few times. The junction differs from germline at one of its ends, possibly a read error. V is TRBV7-2 and J is TRBJ2-7; tentatively, D is TRBD1 (5 bases). Per germline, CDR1 SGHTA and CDR2 FQGNSA. This CDR3 is 18 amino acids long. CDR3 protein: CASSPRKPGAGLAYEQYF. CDR3 bases: TGCGCCAGCAGCCCCAGGAAGCCTGGGGCAGGGTTGGCCTACGAGCAGTACTTC. Looking up the rest from reference TRBV7-2 and TRBJ2-7 gives the full variable domain: GAGVSQSPSNKVTEKGKDVELRCDPISGHTALYWYRQSLGQGLEFLIYFQGNSAPDKSGLPSDRFSAERTGGSVSTLTIQRTQQEDSAVYLCASSPRKPGAGLAYEQYFGPGTRLTVT.

The rearrangement links TRBV7-2 to TRBJ2-1, with 10 positions matching TRBD2. The length of the CDR3 is 15 residues. Per germline, CDR1 SGHTA and CDR2 FQGNSA. The V segment lost 8 bases and the J segment 2 bases; nucleotides outside the gene matches: 6. This chain's CDR3 is CASRDTSGAYNEQFF. The CDR3, as DNA: TGTGCCAGCCGTGATACTAGCGGGGCCTACAATGAGCAGTTCTTC.

This clonotype has at least ten counts. J is TRBJ1-2 and V is TRBV29-1; D may be TRBD1 (5 bases). Germline CDR1 SQVTM, CDR2 ANQGSEA. V lost 3 bases, J lost 8 bases, and 22 bases lay in between. The CDR3 loop spans 15 amino acids. The CDR3: CSVDPYVGTAEGYTF. DNA for the CDR3: TGCAGCGTTGACCCATACGTTGGGACCGCGGAAGGCTACACCTTC.

This clonotype came up many times. The gene calls are TRBV7-9 and TRBJ2-7, with a tentative D call TRBD2 (5 bases). CDR1 and CDR2 (germline): SEHNR, FQNEAQ (reference sequence). This CDR3 region has 14 residues. Trimming left V 5 bases short and J 3 bases short, with 14 bases between. CDR3 amino acids: CASSPLLGDYEQYF. The CDR3 DNA reads TGTGCCAGCAGCCCCCTTCTCGGGGACTACGAGCAGTACTTC.

The rearrangement joins TRBV7-9 to TRBJ2-7; D remains ambiguous. Germline V gives CDR1 SEHNR, CDR2 FQNEAQ (reference sequence). The CDR3 spans 13 residues. Trimming cost V 5 bases and J 6 bases, with 14 bases left between them. The CDR3 bases are TGTGCCAGCAGCGACATATCACCGCCCGAGCAGTACTTC. It is translated as CASSDISPPEQYF.

This clonotype was detected many times. The rearrangement uses TRBV7-2 and TRBJ1-6, with D maybe TRBD1 (6 bases). Per germline, CDR1 SGHTA and CDR2 FQGNSA. This CDR3 has 16 amino acids. Trimming removed 5 bases from V and 7 bases from J, with 18 bases in between. The CDR3 protein is CASSHPRDGTNSPLHF. The DNA of the CDR3 is TGTGCCAGCAGCCATCCGAGGGACGGGACAAATTCACCCCTCCACTTT.